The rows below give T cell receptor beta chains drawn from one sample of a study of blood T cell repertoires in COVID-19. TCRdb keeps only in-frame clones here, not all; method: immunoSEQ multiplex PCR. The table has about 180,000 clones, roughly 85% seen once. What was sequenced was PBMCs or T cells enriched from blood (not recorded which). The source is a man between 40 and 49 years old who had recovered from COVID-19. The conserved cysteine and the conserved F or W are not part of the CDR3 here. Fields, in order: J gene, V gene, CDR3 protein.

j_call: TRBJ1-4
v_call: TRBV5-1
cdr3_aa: ASSWTGDGAAEKLF

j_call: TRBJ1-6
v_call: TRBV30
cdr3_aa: ACAGANSPLH

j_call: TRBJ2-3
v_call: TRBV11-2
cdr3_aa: ASSLTEGDTQY

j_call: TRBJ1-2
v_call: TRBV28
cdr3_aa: ASSLAGGRGYGYT

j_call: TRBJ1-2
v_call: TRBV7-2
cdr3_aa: ASSHRTGQFYGYT

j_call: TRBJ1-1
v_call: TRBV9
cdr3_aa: ASSVGGGSNTEAF

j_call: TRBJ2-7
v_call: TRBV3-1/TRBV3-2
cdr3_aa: ASSHSSGPSEQY

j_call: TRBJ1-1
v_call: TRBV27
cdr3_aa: ASSSRRVPLANTEAF

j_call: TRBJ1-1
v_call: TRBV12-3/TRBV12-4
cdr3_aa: ASSTQGTTEAF

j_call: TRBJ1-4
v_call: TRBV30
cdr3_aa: AWSAWDRPREKLF

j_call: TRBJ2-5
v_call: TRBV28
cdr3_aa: ASSLWASGAQETQY

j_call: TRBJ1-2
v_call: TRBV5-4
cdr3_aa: ASSHDFRYGYT

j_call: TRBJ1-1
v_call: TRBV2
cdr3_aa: ASRVGDTEAF

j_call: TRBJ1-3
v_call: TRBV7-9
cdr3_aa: ASTRSGANSGNTIY

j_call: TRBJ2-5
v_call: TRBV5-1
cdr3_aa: ASSLSGSGETQY

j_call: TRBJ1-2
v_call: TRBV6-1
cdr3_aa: ASSEGTGRGYT

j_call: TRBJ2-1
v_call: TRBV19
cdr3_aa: ASSPSSGRGGNEQF

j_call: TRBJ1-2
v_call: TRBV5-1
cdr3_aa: ASSLTPGQGNYGYT

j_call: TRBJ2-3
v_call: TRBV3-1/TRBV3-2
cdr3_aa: ASSLLTSGTGTQY

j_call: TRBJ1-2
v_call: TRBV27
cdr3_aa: ASSLTPQGPFYGYT

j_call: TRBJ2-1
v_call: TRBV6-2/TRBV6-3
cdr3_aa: ASSYSRNEQF

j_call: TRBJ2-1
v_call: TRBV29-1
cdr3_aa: SVGLRLAAYNEQF

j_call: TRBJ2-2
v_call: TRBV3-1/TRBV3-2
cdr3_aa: ASSQDWRGQAGELF

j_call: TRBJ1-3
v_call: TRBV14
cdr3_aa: ASSPGGGSGNTIY

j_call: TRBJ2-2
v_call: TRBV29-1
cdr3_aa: SVERGANTGELF